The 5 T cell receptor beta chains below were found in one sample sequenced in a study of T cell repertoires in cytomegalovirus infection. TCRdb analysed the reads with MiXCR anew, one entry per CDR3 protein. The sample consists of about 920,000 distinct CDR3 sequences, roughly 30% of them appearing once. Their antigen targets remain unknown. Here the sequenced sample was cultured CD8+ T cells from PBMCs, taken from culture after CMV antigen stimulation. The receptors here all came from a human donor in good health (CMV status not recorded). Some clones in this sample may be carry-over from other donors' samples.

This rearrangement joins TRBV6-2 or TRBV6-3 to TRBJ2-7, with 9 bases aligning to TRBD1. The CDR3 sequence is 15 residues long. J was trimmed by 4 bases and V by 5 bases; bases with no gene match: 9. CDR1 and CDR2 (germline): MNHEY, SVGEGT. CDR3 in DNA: TGTGCCAGCAGTCCATACAGGGGGCCCGTTTACGAGCAGTACGTC. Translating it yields CASSPYRGPVYEQYV.

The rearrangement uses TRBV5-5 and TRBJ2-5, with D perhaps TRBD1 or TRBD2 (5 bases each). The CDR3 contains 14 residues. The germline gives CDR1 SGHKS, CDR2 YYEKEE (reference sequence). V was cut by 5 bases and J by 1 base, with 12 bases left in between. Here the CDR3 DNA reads TGTGCCAGCAGATCTGAGGGGACCCAAGAGACCCAGTACTTC. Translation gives CASRSEGTQETQYF.

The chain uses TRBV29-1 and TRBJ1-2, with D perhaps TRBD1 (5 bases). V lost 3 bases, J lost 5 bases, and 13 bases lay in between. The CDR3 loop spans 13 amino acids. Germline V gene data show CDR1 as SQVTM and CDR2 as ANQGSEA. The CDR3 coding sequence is TGCAGCGTTGAGCTCCAGGGTTTGTATGGCTACACCTTC. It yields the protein CSVELQGLYGYTF.

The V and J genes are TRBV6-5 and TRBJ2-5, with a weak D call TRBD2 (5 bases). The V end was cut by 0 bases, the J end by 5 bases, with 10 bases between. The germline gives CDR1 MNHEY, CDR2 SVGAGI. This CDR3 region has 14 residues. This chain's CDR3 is CASSYSRSGETQYF. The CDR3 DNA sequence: TGTGCCAGCAGTTACTCGAGGTCGGGGGAGACCCAGTACTTC.

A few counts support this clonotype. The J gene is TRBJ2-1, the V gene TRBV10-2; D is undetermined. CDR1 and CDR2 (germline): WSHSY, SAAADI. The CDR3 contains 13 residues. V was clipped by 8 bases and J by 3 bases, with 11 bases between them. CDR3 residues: CASARTFYNEQFF. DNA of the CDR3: TGCGCCAGCGCTAGGACCTTCTACAATGAGCAGTTCTTC.